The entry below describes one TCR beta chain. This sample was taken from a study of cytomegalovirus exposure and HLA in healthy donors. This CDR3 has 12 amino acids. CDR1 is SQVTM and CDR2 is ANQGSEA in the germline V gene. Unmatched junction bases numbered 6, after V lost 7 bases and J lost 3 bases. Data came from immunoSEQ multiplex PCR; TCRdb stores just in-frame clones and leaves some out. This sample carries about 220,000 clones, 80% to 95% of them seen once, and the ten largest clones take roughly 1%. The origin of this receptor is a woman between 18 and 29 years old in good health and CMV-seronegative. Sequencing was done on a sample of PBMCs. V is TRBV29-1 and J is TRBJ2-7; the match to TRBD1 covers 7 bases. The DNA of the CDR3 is TGCAGCGGCCGGGACAGCGTCTACGAGCAGTACTTC. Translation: CSGRDSVYEQYF.